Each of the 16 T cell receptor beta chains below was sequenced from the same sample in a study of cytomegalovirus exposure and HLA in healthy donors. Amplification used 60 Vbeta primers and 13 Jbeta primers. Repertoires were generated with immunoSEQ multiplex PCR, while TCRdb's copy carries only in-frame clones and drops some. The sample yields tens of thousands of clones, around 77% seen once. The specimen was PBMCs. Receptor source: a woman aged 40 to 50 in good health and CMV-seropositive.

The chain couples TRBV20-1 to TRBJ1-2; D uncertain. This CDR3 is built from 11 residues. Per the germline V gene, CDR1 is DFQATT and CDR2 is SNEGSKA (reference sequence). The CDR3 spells CSASGGHGYTF. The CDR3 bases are TGCAGCGCGAGCGGAGGGCACGGCTACACCTTC.

The CDR3 DNA sequence: TGTGCCAGAAGCTTAGGTAGGGGGCGGATATCGGCGGAGACCCAGTACTTC. Translated: CARSLGRGRISAETQYF. V gene TRBV5-3 combines with J gene TRBJ2-5; 7 bases are a match to TRBD1. TRBV5-3 is an open reading frame, and its role is uncertain. V was clipped by 2 bases and J by 5 bases; unmatched bases: 15. CDR3 length: 17 residues.

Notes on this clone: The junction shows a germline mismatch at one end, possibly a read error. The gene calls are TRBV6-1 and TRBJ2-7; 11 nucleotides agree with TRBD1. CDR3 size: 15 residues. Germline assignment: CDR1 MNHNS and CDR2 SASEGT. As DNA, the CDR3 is TGTGCCAGCACTTTGGCCGGGACAGGGGGTTACGGGCAGTACTTC. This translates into CASTLAGTGGYGQYF.

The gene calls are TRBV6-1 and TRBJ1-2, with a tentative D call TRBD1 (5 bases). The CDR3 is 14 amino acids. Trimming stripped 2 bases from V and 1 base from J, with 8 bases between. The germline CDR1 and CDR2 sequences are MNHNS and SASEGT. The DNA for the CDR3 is TGTGCCAGCAGTGAACAGGGTTATAACTATGGCTACACCTTC. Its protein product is CASSEQGYNYGYTF.

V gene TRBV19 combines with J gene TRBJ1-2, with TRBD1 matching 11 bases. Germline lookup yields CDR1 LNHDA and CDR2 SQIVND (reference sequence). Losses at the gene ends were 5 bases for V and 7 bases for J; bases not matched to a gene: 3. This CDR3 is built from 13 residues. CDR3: CASSAGTGGGYTF. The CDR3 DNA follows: TGTGCCAGTAGTGCCGGGACAGGGGGTGGCTACACCTTC. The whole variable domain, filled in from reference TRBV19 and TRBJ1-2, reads DGGITQSPKYLFRKEGQNVTLSCEQNLNHDAMYWYRQDPGQGLRLIYYSQIVNDFQKGDIAEGYSVSREKKESFPLTVTSAQKNPTAFYLCASSAGTGGGYTFGSGTRLTVV.

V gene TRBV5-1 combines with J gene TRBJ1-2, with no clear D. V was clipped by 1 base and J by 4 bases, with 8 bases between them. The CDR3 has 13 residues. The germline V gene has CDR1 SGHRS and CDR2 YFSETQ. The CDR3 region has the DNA TGCGCCAGCAGCTTGTCACAGTCCTATGGCTACACCTTC. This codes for CASSLSQSYGYTF.

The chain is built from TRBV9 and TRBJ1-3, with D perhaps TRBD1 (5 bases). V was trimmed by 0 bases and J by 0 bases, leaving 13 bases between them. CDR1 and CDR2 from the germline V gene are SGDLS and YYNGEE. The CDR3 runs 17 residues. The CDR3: CASSVAPGPLSGNTIYF. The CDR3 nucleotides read TGTGCCAGCAGCGTAGCCCCAGGGCCCCTCTCTGGAAACACCATATATTTT. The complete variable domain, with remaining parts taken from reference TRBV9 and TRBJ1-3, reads DSGVTQTPKHLITATGQRVTLRCSPRSGDLSVYWYQQSLDQGLQFLIQYYNGEERAKGNILERFSAQQFPDLHSELNLSSLELGDSALYFCASSVAPGPLSGNTIYFGEGSWLTVV.

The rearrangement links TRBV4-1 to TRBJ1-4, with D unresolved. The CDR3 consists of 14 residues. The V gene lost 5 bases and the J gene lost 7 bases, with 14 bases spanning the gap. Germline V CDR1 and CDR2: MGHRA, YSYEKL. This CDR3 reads CASSVADFSEKLFF. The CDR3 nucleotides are TGCGCCAGCAGCGTCGCGGATTTTAGTGAAAAACTGTTTTTT.

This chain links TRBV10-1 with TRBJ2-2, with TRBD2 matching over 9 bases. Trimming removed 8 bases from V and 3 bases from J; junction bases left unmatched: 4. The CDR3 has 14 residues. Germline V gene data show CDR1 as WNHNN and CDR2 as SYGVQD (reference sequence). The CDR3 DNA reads TGCGCCAGCTCGCGGGGGGGCGACACCGGGGAGCTGTTTTTT. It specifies CASSRGGDTGELFF.

The CDR3 protein is CASKKGGVTDTQYF. The CDR3 coding sequence is TGTGCCAGCAAAAAGGGCGGGGTCACAGATACGCAGTATTTT. V usage is TRBV9 and J usage is TRBJ2-3, with D possibly TRBD2 on 6 matching bases. CDR3 length: 14 residues. V was trimmed by 6 bases and J by 2 bases, leaving 13 bases between them. The V gene's germline CDR1 is SGDLS and CDR2 YYNGEE.

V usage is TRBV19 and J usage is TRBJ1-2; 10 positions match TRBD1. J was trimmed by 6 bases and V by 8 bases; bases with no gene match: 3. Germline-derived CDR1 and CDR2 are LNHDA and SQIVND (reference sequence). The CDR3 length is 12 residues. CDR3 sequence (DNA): TGTGCCAGTGGGGACAGGGGAGATGGCTACACCTTC. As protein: CASGDRGDGYTF.

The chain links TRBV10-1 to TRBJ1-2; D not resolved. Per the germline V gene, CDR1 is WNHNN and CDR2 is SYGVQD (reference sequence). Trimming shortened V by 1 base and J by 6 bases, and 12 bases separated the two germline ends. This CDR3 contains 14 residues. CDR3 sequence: CASSEFSAADGYTF. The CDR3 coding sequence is TGCGCCAGCAGTGAGTTTTCTGCCGCGGATGGCTACACCTTC.

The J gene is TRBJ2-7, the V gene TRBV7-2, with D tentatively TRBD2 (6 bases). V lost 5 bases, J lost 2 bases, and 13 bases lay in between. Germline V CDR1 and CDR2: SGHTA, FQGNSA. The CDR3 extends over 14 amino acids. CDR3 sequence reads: CASSKGGVPYEQYF. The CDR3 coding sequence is TGTGCCAGCAGCAAAGGCGGGGTCCCCTACGAGCAGTACTTC.

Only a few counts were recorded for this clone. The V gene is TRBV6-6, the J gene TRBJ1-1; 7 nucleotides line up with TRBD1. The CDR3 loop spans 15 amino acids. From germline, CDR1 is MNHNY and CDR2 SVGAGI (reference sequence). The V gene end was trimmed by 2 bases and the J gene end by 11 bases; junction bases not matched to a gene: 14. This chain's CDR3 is CASSYGGGRRSDAFF. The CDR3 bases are TGTGCCAGCAGTTACGGAGGGGGCCGGCGTAGTGATGCTTTCTTT.

The CDR3 nucleotides are TGTGCCAGCATCCCACAGGGGGCTTCTAATGAAAAACTGTTTTTT. Amino acids: CASIPQGASNEKLFF. The chain carries TRBV2 and TRBJ1-4, with 9 bases that match TRBD1. V lost 7 bases, J lost 3 bases, and 6 bases stayed unmatched. Germline V gene lookup returns CDR1 SNHLY and CDR2 FYNNEI. The CDR3 runs 15 residues.

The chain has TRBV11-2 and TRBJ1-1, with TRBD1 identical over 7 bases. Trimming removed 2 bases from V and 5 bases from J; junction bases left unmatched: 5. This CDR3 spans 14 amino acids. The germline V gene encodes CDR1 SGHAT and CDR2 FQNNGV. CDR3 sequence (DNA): TGTGCCAGCAGCTTAAAAGCAGGGGGGACTGAAGCTTTCTTT. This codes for CASSLKAGGTEAFF.